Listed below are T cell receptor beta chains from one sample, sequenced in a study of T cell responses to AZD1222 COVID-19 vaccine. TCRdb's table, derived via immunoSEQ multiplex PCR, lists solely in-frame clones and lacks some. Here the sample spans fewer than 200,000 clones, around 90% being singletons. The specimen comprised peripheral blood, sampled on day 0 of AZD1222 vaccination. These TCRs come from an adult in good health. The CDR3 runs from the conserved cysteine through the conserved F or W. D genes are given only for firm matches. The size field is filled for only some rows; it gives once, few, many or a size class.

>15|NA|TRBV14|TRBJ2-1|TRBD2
CASSQGGLAGAGQFF
TGTGCCAGCAGCCAGGGGGGACTAGCGGGAGCGGGGCAGTTCTTC
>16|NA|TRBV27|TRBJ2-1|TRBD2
CASSLTRGRTLNEQFF
TGTGCCAGCAGTTTAACCCGCGGGAGGACACTGAATGAGCAGTTCTTC
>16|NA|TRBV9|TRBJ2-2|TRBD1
CASNPSRDRGLGELFF
TGTGCCAGCAACCCCTCCCGGGACAGGGGTCTCGGGGAGCTGTTTTTT
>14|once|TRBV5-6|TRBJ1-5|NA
CASSLRQGRQPQHF
TGTGCCAGCAGCTTGAGGCAGGGGCGTCAGCCCCAGCATTTT
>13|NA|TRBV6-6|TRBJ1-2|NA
CASIPGSGDGYTF
TGTGCCAGCATTCCAGGGAGTGGGGATGGCTACACCTTC
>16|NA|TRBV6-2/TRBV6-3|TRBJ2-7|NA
CASSYSTRVEGREQYF
TGTGCCAGCAGTTACTCGACCCGGGTGGAGGGACGCGAGCAGTACTTC
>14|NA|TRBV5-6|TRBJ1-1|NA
CASSLSRVGTEAFF
TGTGCCAGCAGCTTGTCCCGGGTTGGCACTGAAGCTTTCTTT
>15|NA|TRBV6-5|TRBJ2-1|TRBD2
CASRASGGGYNEQFF
TGTGCCAGCAGGGCTAGCGGGGGGGGATACAATGAGCAGTTCTTC
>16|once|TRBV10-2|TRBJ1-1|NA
CASSGKGFIGGTEAFF
TGCGCCAGCAGTGGGAAGGGGTTCATCGGAGGCACTGAAGCTTTCTTT
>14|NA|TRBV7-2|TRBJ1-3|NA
CASSTRQAGNTIYF
TGTGCCAGCAGTACAAGACAGGCTGGAAACACCATATATTTT
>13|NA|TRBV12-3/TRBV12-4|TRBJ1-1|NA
CASSLGQARGAFF
TGTGCCAGCAGTTTAGGACAGGCGCGAGGGGCTTTCTTT
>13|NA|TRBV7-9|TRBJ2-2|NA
CASSLPGPGELFF
TGTGCCAGCAGCTTACCGGGTCCCGGGGAGCTGTTTTTT
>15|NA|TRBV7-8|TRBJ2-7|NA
CASSSPQGIPYEQYF
TGTGCCAGCAGCTCACCCCAGGGGATACCCTACGAGCAGTACTTC
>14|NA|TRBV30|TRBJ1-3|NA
CAWTRGPQGNTIYF
TGTGCCTGGACCCGGGGCCCGCAAGGAAACACCATATATTTT
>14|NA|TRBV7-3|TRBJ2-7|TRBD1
CASSPGTGAREQYF
TGTGCCAGCAGCCCGGGGACAGGGGCGAGGGAGCAGTACTTC
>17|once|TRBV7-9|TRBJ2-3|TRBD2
CASSRAVAGGLGDTQYF
TGTGCCAGCAGCCGGGCGGTAGCGGGAGGGCTGGGAGATACGCAGTATTTT
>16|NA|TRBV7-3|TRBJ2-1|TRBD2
CASSLIGTSAYNEQFF
TGTGCCAGCAGCTTAATCGGGACTAGTGCCTACAATGAGCAGTTCTTC
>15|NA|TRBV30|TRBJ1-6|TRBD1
CAWSRDRAGNSPLHF
TGTGCCTGGAGCCGGGACAGGGCTGGCAATTCACCCCTCCACTTT
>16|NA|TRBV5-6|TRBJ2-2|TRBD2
CASSTSGAPNTGELFF
TGTGCCAGCAGCACTAGCGGGGCTCCGAACACCGGGGAGCTGTTTTTT
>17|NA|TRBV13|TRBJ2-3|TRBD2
CASSQRAGGTSTDTQYF
TGTGCCAGCAGCCAACGGGCGGGAGGAACTAGCACAGATACGCAGTATTTT
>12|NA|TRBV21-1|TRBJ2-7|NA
CASSKAPYEQYF
TGTGCCAGCAGCAAAGCGCCCTACGAGCAGTACTTC
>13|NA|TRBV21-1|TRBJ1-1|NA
CASSKNRGTTAFF
TGTGCCAGCAGCAAAAACAGGGGGACCACGGCTTTCTTT
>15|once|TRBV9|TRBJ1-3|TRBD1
CASSSDRGSGNTIYF
TGTGCCAGCAGCTCGGACAGGGGGTCAGGAAACACCATATATTTT
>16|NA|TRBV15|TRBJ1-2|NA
CATTVARGGGSYGYTF
TGTGCCACCACCGTCGCCAGAGGGGGAGGAAGCTATGGCTACACCTTC
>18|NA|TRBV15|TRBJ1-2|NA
CATSRDRAGSVLGNGYTF
TGTGCCACCAGCAGAGATCGGGCAGGTTCGGTCTTAGGGAATGGCTACACCTTC
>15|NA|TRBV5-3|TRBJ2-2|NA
CARRAPLWSAGELFF
TGTGCCAGAAGAGCGCCCCTTTGGTCCGCCGGGGAGCTGTTTTTT
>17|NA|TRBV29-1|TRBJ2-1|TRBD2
CSVFVRGGQGSYNEQFF
TGCAGCGTATTCGTCCGGGGGGGCCAGGGGTCCTACAATGAGCAGTTCTTC
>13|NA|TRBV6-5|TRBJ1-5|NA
CASSYGGNQPQHF
TGTGCCAGCAGTTACGGGGGGAATCAGCCCCAGCATTTT
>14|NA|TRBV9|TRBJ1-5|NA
CASSVEAGNQPQHF
TGTGCCAGCAGCGTGGAGGCGGGAAATCAGCCCCAGCATTTT
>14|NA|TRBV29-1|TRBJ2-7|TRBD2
CSVGGRTGSYEQYF
TGCAGCGTGGGAGGGCGGACGGGCTCCTACGAGCAGTACTTC
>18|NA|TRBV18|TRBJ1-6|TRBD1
CASSRRDSLSSYNSPLHF
TGTGCCAGCTCACGTCGGGACAGCTTAAGCTCCTATAATTCACCCCTCCACTTT
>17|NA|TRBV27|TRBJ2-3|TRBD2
CASSFARPSGSSDTQYF
TGTGCCAGCAGTTTCGCCCGACCTAGCGGGAGTTCAGATACGCAGTATTTT
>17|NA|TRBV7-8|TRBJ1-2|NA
CASSPARIFLPNYGYTF
TGTGCCAGCAGCCCCGCTCGGATTTTCCTTCCCAACTATGGCTACACCTTC
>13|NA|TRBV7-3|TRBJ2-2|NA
CASSLTPPGELFF
TGTGCCAGCAGCTTAACCCCCCCCGGGGAGCTGTTTTTT
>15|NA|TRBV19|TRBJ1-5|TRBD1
CASSMLLTGRQPQHF
TGTGCCAGTAGTATGCTCCTGACAGGGAGGCAGCCCCAGCATTTT
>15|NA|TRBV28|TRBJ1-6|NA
CASNRPSGNNSPLHF
TGTGCCAGCAACCGCCCCTCGGGGAACAATTCACCCCTCCACTTT
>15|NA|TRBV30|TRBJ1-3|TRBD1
CAWSVQGADGNTIYF
TGTGCCTGGAGTGTACAGGGGGCGGATGGAAACACCATATATTTT
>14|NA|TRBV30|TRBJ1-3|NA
CAWSGGVSGNTIYF
TGTGCCTGGAGTGGGGGGGTATCGGGAAACACCATATATTTT
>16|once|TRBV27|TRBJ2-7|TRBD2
CASSSPSGGASHEQYF
TGTGCCAGCAGTTCCCCCAGCGGGGGGGCCAGCCACGAGCAGTACTTC
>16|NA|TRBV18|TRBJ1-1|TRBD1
CASSPLGDRMSTEAFF
TGTGCCAGCTCACCACTTGGGGACAGGATGAGCACTGAAGCTTTCTTT
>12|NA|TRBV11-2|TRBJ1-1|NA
CASSLLNTEAFF
TGTGCCAGCAGCTTACTGAACACTGAAGCTTTCTTT
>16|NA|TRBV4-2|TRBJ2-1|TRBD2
CASSQEPAGGKNEQFF
TGTGCCAGCAGCCAAGAACCAGCGGGAGGAAAGAATGAGCAGTTCTTC
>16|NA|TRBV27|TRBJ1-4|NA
CASSPLSGGPGEKLFF
TGTGCCAGCAGCCCCTTGAGCGGGGGGCCGGGTGAAAAACTGTTTTTT
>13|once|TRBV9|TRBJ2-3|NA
CASSLPRTDTQYF
TGTGCCAGCAGCCTCCCCCGGACAGATACGCAGTATTTT
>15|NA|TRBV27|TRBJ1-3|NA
CASSLQAASGNTIYF
TGTGCCAGCAGTTTACAGGCAGCCTCTGGAAACACCATATATTTT
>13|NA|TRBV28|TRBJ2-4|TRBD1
CASRTGGTNIQYF
TGTGCCAGCCGGACAGGGGGTACAAACATTCAGTACTTC
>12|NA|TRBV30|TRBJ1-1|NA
CAWNDLGTEAFF
TGTGCCTGGAACGACCTAGGCACTGAAGCTTTCTTT
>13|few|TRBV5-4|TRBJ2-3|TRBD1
CAMDRGQTDTQYF
TGTGCCATGGACAGGGGGCAGACAGATACGCAGTATTTT
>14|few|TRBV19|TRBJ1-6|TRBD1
CASSTQGAISPLHF
TGTGCCAGTAGTACACAGGGGGCGATTTCACCCCTCCACTTT
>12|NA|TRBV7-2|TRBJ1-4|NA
CASSLDRGKLFF
TGTGCCAGCAGCTTAGATAGGGGAAAACTGTTTTTT
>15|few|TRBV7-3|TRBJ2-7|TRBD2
CASSPSGGSSYEQYF
TGTGCCAGCAGCCCTAGCGGAGGGAGCTCCTACGAGCAGTACTTC
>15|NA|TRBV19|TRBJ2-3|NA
CASSIPGTGTDTQYF
TGTGCCAGTAGTATTCCCGGGACCGGGACAGATACGCAGTATTTT
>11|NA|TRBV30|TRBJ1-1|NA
CAWSVRGEAFF
TGTGCCTGGAGTGTACGGGGTGAAGCTTTCTTT